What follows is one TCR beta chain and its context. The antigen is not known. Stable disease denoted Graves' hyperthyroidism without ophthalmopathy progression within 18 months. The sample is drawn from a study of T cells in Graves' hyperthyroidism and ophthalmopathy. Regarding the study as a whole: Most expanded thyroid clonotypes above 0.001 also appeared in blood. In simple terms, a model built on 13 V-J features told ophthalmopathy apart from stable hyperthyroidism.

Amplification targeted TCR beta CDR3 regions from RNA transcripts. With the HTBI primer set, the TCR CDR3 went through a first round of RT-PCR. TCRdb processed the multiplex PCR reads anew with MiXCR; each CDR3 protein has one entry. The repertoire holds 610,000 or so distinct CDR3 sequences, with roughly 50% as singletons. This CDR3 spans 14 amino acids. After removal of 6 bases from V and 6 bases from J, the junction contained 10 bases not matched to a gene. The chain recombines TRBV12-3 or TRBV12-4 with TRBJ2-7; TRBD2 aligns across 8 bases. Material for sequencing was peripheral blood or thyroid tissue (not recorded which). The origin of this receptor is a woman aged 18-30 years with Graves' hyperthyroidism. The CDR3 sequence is CASRSGTRASEQYF. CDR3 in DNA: TGTGCCAGCAGATCCGGGACTAGGGCATCCGAGCAGTACTTC.